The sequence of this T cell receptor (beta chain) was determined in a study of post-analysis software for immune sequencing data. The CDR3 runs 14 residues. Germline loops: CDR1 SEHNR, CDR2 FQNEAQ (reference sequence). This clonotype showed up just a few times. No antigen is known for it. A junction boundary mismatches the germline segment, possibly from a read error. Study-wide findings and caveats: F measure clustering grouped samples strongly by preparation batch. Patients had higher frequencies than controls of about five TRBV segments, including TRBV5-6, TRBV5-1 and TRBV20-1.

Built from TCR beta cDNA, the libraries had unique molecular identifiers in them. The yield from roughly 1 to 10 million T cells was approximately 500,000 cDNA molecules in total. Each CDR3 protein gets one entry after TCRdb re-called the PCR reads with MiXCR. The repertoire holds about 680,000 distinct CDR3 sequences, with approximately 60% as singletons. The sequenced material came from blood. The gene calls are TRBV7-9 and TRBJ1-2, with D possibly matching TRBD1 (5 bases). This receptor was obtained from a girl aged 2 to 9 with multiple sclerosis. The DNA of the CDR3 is TGTGCCAGCAGCACGCCGCCGGGGGGAGATGGCTGCACCTTC. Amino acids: CASSTPPGGDGCTF.